This record covers a single TCR beta chain. Its antigen is not known. The CDR3 runs to 14 residues. The V gene end was trimmed by 0 bases and the J gene end by 4 bases; junction bases not matched to a gene: 2. Germline V gene lookup returns CDR1 KGHSH and CDR2 LQKENI. The data derive from a study of cytomegalovirus exposure and HLA in healthy donors. Findings of the study overall: CMV serostatus was the sole immune exposure information available. Rare sequences made up most TCRs, while some public TCRs were found in many donors.

The primer mix had 60 Vbeta and 13 Jbeta primers. The method was immunoSEQ multiplex PCR; TCRdb's version includes in-frame clones alone and lacks a portion of them. The profile shows around 160,000 clones, approximately 70% of them singletons. This sequence was found in a man in his late teens or twenties in good health and CMV-seropositive. The specimen was PBMCs. This rearrangement joins TRBV18 to TRBJ1-1; 7 bases map to TRBD1. This chain's CDR3 is CASSPPGGLTEAFF. CDR3 nucleotides: TGTGCCAGCTCACCACCAGGGGGCCTCACTGAAGCTTTCTTT.